This TCR beta chain stems from a study of T cells in Graves' hyperthyroidism and ophthalmopathy. Study observations and caveats: The majority of expanded thyroid clonotypes above 0.001 also appeared in blood.

About this clonotype itself: Its antigen is still unknown.

The germline V gene encodes CDR1 GTSNPN and CDR2 SVGIG (reference sequence). The CDR3 runs 13 residues. Trimming pared 6 bases from V and 1 base from J, leaving 13 bases between. RNA transcripts served as the template for amplifying TCR beta CDR3 regions. The HTBI set primed first-round TCR CDR3 RT-PCR. TCRdb reanalysed the multiplex PCR reads using MiXCR and keeps one entry per CDR3 protein. The table includes hundreds of thousands of distinct CDR3 sequences, roughly 14% detected once. Not enrolled were patients with uncontrolled infection, other autoimmune disease, pregnancy or lactation. Thyroid ultrasound and orbital computed tomography, with clinical symptoms and serum thyroxine and TRAb, informed diagnoses. The authors obtained PBMCs from over 7.5 ml of fresh peripheral blood.

V is TRBV30 and J is TRBJ2-7, with D maybe TRBD1 (6 bases). Source material: blood. The receptor was isolated from a man between 18 and 29 years old with Graves' ophthalmopathy. CDR3 DNA: TGTGCCTGTCACCCACAGGGTTCCTACGAGCAGTACTTC. Its translation: CACHPQGSYEQYF.